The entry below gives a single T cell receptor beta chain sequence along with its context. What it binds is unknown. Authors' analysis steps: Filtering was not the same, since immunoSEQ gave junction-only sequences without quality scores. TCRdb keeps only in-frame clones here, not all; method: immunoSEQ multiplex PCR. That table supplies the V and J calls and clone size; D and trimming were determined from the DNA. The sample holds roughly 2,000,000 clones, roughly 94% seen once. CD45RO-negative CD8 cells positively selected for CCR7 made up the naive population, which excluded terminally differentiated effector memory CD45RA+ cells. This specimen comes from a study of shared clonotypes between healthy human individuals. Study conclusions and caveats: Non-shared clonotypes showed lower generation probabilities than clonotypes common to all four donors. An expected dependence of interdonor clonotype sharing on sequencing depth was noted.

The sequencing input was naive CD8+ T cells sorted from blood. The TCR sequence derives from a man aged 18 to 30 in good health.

CDR3 sequence reads: CAWSSDKPNSPLHF. In DNA, the CDR3 is TGTGCCTGGAGTTCAGACAAGCCTAATTCACCCCTCCACTTT. The gene calls are TRBV30 and TRBJ1-6, with D unresolved. CDR3 size: 14 residues. Trimming took 2 bases from V and 6 from J, leaving 11 bases between them. Germline-derived CDR1 and CDR2 are GTSNPN and SVGIG (reference sequence).